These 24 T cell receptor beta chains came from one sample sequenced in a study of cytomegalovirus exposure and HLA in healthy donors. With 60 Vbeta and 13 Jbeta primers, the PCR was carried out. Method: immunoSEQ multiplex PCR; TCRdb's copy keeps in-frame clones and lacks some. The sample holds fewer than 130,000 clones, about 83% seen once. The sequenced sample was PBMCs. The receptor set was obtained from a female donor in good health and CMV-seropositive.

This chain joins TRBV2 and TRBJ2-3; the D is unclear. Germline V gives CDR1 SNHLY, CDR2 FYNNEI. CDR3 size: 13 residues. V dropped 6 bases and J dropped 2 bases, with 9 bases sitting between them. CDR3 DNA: TGTGCCAGCAGGATGGGCTACACAGATACGCAGTATTTT. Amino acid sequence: CASRMGYTDTQYF.

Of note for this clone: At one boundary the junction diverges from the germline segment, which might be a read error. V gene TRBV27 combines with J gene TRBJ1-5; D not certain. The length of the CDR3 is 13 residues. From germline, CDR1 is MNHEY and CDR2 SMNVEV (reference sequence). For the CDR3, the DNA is TGTGTCAGCAGTTTCCGGGGAGGACAGCCCCAGCATTTT. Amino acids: CVSSFRGGQPQHF.

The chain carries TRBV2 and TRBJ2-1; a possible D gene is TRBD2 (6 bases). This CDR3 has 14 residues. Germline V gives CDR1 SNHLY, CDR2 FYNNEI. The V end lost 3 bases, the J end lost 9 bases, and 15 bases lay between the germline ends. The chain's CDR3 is CASSEDGRVGEQFF. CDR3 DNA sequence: TGTGCCAGCAGTGAGGACGGGAGAGTCGGTGAGCAGTTCTTC.

The CDR3 sequence is CASSLTGGGTAYEQYF. The DNA for the CDR3 is TGTGCCAGCAGCTTAACTGGGGGCGGGACAGCCTACGAGCAGTACTTC. The chain links TRBV7-8 to TRBJ2-7, with D tentatively TRBD1 (7 bases). CDR1 is SGHVS, CDR2 FQNEAQ, per germline. V lost 2 bases to trimming and J lost 2 bases, with 16 bases between them. This CDR3 comprises 16 residues.

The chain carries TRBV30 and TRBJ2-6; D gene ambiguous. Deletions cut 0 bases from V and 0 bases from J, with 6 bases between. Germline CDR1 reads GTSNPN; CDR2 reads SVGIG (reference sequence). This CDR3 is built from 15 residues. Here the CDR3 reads CAWSVQISGANVLTF. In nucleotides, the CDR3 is TGTGCCTGGAGTGTACAGATCTCTGGGGCCAACGTCCTGACTTTC.

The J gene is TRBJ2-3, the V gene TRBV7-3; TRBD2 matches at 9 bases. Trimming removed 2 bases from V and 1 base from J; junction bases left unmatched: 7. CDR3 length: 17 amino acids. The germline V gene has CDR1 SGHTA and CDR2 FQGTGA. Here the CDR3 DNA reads TGTGCCAGCAGCTTAGCTCCCCGGACTAGCGGCACAGATACGCAGTATTTT. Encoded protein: CASSLAPRTSGTDTQYF. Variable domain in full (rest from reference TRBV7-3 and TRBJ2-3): GAGVSQTPSNKVTEKGKYVELRCDPISGHTALYWYRQSLGQGPEFLIYFQGTGAADDSGLPNDRFFAVRPEGSVSTLKIQRTERGDSAVYLCASSLAPRTSGTDTQYFGPGTRLTVL.

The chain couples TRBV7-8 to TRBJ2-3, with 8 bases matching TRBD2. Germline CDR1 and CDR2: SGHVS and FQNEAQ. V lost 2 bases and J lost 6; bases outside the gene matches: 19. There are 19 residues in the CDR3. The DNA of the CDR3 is TGTGCCAGCAGCTTAATTTCGGGAGGGAAACTGGGCACATTGGATACGCAGTATTTT. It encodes CASSLISGGKLGTLDTQYF.

The CDR3 DNA sequence: TGTGCCAGCAGTCGGGACTCACTTCCCAACAATGAGCAGTTCTTC. Translation gives CASSRDSLPNNEQFF. The V call is TRBV27, the J call TRBJ2-1; D might be TRBD2 (6 bases). V was shortened by 5 bases and J by 5 bases, with 16 bases between the two germline ends. The germline gives CDR1 MNHEY, CDR2 SMNVEV (reference sequence). The length of the CDR3 is 15 residues.

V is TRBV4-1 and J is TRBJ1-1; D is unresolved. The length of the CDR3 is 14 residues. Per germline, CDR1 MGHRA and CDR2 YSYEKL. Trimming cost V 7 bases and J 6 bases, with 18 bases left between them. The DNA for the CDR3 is TGCGCCAGCACGCCGGACGGGGTTTTGTCTGAAGCTTTCTTT. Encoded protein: CASTPDGVLSEAFF.

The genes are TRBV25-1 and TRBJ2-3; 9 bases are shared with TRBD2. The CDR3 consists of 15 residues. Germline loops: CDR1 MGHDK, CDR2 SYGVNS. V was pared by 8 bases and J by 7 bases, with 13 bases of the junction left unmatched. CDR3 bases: TGTGCCAGCTCCCTCAGCGGGAGGCCCCAGAATACGCAGTATTTT. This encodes CASSLSGRPQNTQYF.

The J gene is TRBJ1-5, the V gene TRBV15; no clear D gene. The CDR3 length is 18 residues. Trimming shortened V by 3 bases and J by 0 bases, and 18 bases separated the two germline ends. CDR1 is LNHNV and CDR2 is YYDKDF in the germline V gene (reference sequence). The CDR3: CATSSSVGSHYSNQPQHF. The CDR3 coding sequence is TGTGCCACCAGCAGTAGCGTAGGCAGCCATTATAGCAATCAGCCCCAGCATTTT.

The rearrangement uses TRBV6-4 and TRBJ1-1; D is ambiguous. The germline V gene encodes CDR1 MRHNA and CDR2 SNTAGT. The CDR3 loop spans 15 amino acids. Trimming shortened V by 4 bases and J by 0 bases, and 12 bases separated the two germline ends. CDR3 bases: TGTGCCAGCAGTGCGGAGATGGGTATGAACACTGAAGCTTTCTTT. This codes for CASSAEMGMNTEAFF.

DNA for the CDR3: TGTGCCAGCAGCTTAGTCACTGGCACAGATACGCAGTATTTT. Translation gives CASSLVTGTDTQYF. The gene calls are TRBV7-2 and TRBJ2-3; no clear D. The length of the CDR3 is 14 residues. Looked up from germline, CDR1 is SGHTA and CDR2 is FQGNSA. The germline V and J ends were trimmed by 1 base and 1 base, with 6 bases remaining between them.

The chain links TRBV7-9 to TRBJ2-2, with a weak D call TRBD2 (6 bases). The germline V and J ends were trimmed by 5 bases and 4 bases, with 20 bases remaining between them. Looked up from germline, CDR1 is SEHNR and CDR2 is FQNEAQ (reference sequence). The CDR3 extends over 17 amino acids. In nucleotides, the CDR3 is TGTGCCAGCAGCCGTGGCGGCGGAAAGCGGGTCACCGGGGAGCTGTTTTTT. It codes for CASSRGGGKRVTGELFF.

This chain's CDR3 is CASSRRQGRAGYTF. DNA of the CDR3: TGTGCCAGCAGTCGAAGACAGGGAAGGGCTGGCTACACCTTC. This chain joins TRBV27 and TRBJ1-2; TRBD1 matches 7 bases. V trimming: 5 bases; J trimming: 7 bases; junction bases outside the gene matches: 10. Looked up from germline, CDR1 is MNHEY and CDR2 is SMNVEV (reference sequence). The CDR3 has 14 amino acids.

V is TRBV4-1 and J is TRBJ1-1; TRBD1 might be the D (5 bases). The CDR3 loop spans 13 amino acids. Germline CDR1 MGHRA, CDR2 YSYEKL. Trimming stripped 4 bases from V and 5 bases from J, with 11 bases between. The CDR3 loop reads CASSRDKGTEAFF. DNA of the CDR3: TGCGCCAGCAGCCGAGACAAGGGGACTGAAGCTTTCTTT.

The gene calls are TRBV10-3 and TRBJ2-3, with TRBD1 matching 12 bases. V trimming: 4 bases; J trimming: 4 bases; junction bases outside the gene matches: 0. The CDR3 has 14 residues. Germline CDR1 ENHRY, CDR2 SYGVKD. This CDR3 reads CAISGDRGPDTQYF. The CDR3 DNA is TGTGCCATCAGTGGGGACAGGGGGCCAGATACGCAGTATTTT.

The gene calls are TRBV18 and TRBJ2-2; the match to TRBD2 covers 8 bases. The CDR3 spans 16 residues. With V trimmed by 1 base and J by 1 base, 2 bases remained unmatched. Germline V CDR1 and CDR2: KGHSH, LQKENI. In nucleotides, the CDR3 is TGTGCCAGCTCACCACGGAGCGGGAGGAACACCGGGGAGCTGTTTTTT. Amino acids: CASSPRSGRNTGELFF.

CDR3 coding DNA: TGTGCCAGCAGCTTAAGGATTGCGGGACAGAGCTATGGCTACACCTTC. Translation: CASSLRIAGQSYGYTF. This chain connects TRBV7-2 to TRBJ1-2, with 7 positions matching TRBD1. Germline CDR1 and CDR2: SGHTA and FQGNSA. The CDR3 runs to 16 residues. V lost 2 bases and J lost 4; bases outside the gene matches: 10.

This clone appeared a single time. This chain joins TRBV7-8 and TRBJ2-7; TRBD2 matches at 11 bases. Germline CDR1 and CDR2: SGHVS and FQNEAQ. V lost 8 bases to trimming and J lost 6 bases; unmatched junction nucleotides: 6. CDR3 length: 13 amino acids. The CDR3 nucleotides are TGTGCCAGCGTAGCGGGGGGGCCGGGCGAGCAGTACTTC. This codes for CASVAGGPGEQYF.

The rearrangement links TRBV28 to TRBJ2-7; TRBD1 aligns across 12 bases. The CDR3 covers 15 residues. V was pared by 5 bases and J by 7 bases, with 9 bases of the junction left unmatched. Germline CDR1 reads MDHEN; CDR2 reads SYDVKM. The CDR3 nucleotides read TGTGCCAGCAGTCCCCCGGGACAGGGGGCGGGGGAGCAGTACTTC. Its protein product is CASSPPGQGAGEQYF.

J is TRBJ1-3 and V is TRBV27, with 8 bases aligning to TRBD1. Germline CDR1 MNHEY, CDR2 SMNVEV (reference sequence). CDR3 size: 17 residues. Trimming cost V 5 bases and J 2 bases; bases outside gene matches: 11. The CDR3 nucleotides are TGTGCCAGCAGTCCCCGGGCAGGACAGGGCACTGGAAACACCATATATTTT. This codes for CASSPRAGQGTGNTIYF.

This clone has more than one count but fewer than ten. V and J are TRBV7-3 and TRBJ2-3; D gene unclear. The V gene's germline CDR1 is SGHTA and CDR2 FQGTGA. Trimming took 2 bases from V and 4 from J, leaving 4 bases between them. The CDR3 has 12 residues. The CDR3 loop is CASSLQADTQYF. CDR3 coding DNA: TGTGCCAGCAGCTTACAGGCAGATACGCAGTATTTT.

The DNA for the CDR3 is TGCGCCAGCAGCTTGCGGACAGAACAAGAGACCCAGTACTTC. Translated, it gives CASSLRTEQETQYF. V is TRBV5-1 and J is TRBJ2-5; tentative D call: TRBD1 (6 bases). Germline CDR1 SGHRS, CDR2 YFSETQ. The CDR3 extends over 14 amino acids. Trimming took 1 base from V and 2 from J, leaving 9 bases between them.